This T cell receptor (beta chain) was profiled in a study of T cell clones after liver transplantation. Turning to the study itself: Post-transplant blood was tracked for graft-donor-reactive T cell clones identified in a pre-transplant mixed lymphocyte reaction. At least one year of complete immunosuppression withdrawal without enzymes over twice normal defined tolerance. Study-wide results and caveats: Graft donor-reactive T cells possibly entered the graft instead of undergoing deletion.

TCRdb keeps only in-frame clones here, not all; method: immunoSEQ multiplex PCR. The sample holds about 70,000 clones; over 70% are singletons and the top ten take approximately 0.73%. In the case of this clone: Its antigen remains unknown.

The germline V gene has CDR1 SGHTS and CDR2 YDEGEE. This CDR3 is 14 amino acids long. V lost 4 bases, J lost 8 bases, and 19 bases lay in between. The sample was CD4+ T cells from blood, taken 12 months after liver transplant. The source of this sequence is a human patient who received a liver transplant. Some T cells may arise from the graft donor. The gene calls are TRBV5-8 and TRBJ2-7; a weak D match, TRBD1 (5 bases). CDR3 region: CASSPYAGQGKQYF. CDR3 in DNA: TGTGCCAGCAGCCCATACGCCGGTCAGGGAAAGCAGTACTTC. Filled out from reference TRBV5-8 and TRBJ2-7, the complete variable domain reads EAGVTQSPTHLIKTRGQQATLRCSPISGHTSVYWYQQALGLGLQFLLWYDEGEERNRGNFPPRFSGRQFPNYSSELNVNALELEDSALYLCASSPYAGQGKQYFGPGTRLTVT.